This entry features one T cell receptor (beta chain) sequence. Its target antigen remains unknown. Per-nucleotide qualities are absent, and no much larger clonotype sits a single base away. This sample is part of a study of T cell responses to AZD1222 COVID-19 vaccine listed by TCRdb under 2021. Describing the broader study: AZD1222 recipients with second doses at about 4 weeks or about 12 weeks were pooled, because spike-specific TCR depth and breadth did not differ between schedules. A total of around 240 trial participants underwent TCR sequencing, of whom roughly 210 had received two doses of AZD1222 and some 25 had received two doses of the MenACWY control vaccine. Trial participants were enrolled by age into 18-55, 56-69 and 70-plus year subgroups, with roughly 150, 30 and 60 TCR-sequenced participants respectively. Findings and caveats that apply to the study as a whole: No day 14 peak-response samples were available, so repertoires were characterized only after the peak T cell response. In the small 56-69-year group, the increase in depth fell short of significance, most likely because of low power. Conclusions about previously exposed vaccinees are limited because only a handful of AZD1222 recipients were SARS-CoV-2 seropositive at baseline. After two AZD1222 doses, spike-specific TCR breadth and depth were significantly higher than at day 0 and than in MenACWY recipients. Reportedly, close to half of the unique spike-specific TCRs recognized epitopes lying outside the regions that are mutated in the B.1.351 and B.1.1.7 variants. Most participants were white British and females outnumbered males, and the authors suggested that clonal diversity may have been underestimated. The vaccine-associated CD4 TCRs covered the entire spike protein, and the dominant responses fell in regions 160-218 and 743-854.

The label giving this sample's time point can be read as: baseline before first vaccination. Samples from vaccinated people were obtained from the UK trials COV001 and COV002, which included a single-blind randomized controlled phase 2/3 trial of AZD1222 (ChAdOx1 nCoV-19) in healthy adults. Trial participant PBMC samples were collected at day 0 and day 28 after the second dose for TCRbeta chain sequencing. The CDR3 regions of human TCRbeta chains were analyzed by immunosequencing. The study's own analysis went as follows. Repertoire TCRs were matched against a reference library of SARS-CoV-2-specific TCRs generated with the MIRA antigen-specificity platform. Breadth was defined as the fraction of unique TCRs that were SARS-CoV-2-associated. Depth was defined as the fraction of total T cells that were SARS-CoV-2-associated. Each spike-specific TCR was assigned to its reactive spike region and to a CD4 or CD8 class using the MIRA data. Log10-transformed breadth and depth values were compared by one-way ANOVA with Sidak's multiple comparisons tests. TCRdb obtained this table from immuneACCESS and retained in-frame rearrangements with V and J assigned. These tables miss some clones; where compared with another copy, unresolved V genes account for less than half of the shortfall, and the remainder is unexplained. V and J calls plus clone size are reproduced from that table; the DNA served to infer D and trimming. The sample profile shows tens of thousands of clones; over 75% of them were found once. Around 15% of the sample is held by the ten biggest clonotypes.

The germline V gene specifies MGHDK as CDR1 and SYGVNS as CDR2. The CDR3 holds 18 amino acids from the cysteine to the phenylalanine. The read is trimmed to its CDR3 DNA, 54 bases read in frame from base 1. Trimmed from V: 2 bases; trimmed from J: 3 bases; junction bases lacking a gene match: 11. In this chain, TRBV25-1 is recombined with TRBJ2-1; 9 central nucleotides agree with TRBD2. Here the sequenced sample was peripheral blood, taken on day 0 of AZD1222 vaccination. This sequence originates from an adult in good health. The DNA sequence is given as TGTGCCAGCAGTGAAGGGGTAGCGGGGGAGATACTCTACAATGAGCAGTTCTTC. Its product reads: CASSEGVAGEILYNEQFF.